This TCR beta chain was retrieved from a study of CD8+ T cells in alopecia areata. Study conclusions and caveats: In blood and scalp, many expanded lesional clones persisted during tofacitinib.

This clone came up a few times. No antigen is known for it. In each case, RNA was isolated and then reverse transcribed into cDNA as the sequencing template. Here immunoSEQ multiplex PCR was the method, and the copy in TCRdb shows in-frame clones only, minus some. The sample consists of over 150,000 clones, about 60% of them appearing once. Treatment described: oral pan-JAK inhibitor, 5-10 mg twice daily. With 7 bases removed from V and 5 bases from J, the gap between germline ends came to 11 bases. Looked up from germline, CDR1 is MNHEY and CDR2 is SVGAGI. The CDR3 length is 12 residues. J is TRBJ1-1 and V is TRBV6-5; unclear D gene. Sequences were derived from CD4+ T cells sorted from blood, sampled at week 4, from a patient treated with tofacitinib. The source is a human donor with alopecia areata. The CDR3 reads CASTGRRTEAFF. DNA of the CDR3: TGTGCCAGCACCGGGAGGAGGACTGAAGCTTTCTTT.